Below, 28 T cell receptor beta chains from the same sample are listed, as sequenced in a study of T cell clonality in common variable immunodeficiency. Sequencing used immunoSEQ multiplex PCR; TCRdb keeps in-frame clones, though not all of them. This repertoire lists 30,000 to 40,000 clones without singletons; approximately 9.8% sits in the top ten. The sequenced sample consisted of peripheral blood mononuclear cells. The source is a person between 18 and 75 years old in good health.

This clone was counted many times. The read is 3 residues too short to cover the CDR3 end, so that end is filled in from the germline J gene. The chain employs TRBV5-1 and TRBJ2-7; tentatively, D is TRBD2 (5 bases). V lost 4 bases, J lost 1 base, and 15 bases lay in between. CDR1 is SGHRS and CDR2 is YFSETQ in the germline V gene. The CDR3 runs 15 residues. The DNA read from the CDR3 is TGCGCCAGCAGCCTGGACTTGACTACGTCCTACGAG. Amino acids: CASSLDLTTSYE. The full-length CDR3 reads as CASSLDLTTSYEQYF. The whole variable domain, filled in from reference TRBV5-1 and TRBJ2-7, reads KAGVTQTPRYLIKTRGQQVTLSCSPISGHRSVSWYQQTPGQGLQFLFEYFSETQRNKGNFPGRFSGRQFSNSRSEMNVSTLELGDSALYLCASSLDLTTSYEQYFGPGTRLTVT.

Details on this clone: An end of the junction does not agree with germline; a read error may underlie this. Read data end 3 residues before the CDR3 end; the end is taken from the germline J gene. This sample includes further DNA sequences coding for the same CDR3. The rearrangement joins TRBV30 to TRBJ1-3; D gene unclear. The length of the CDR3 is 12 residues. CDR1 and CDR2 from the germline V gene are GTSNPN and SVGIG (reference sequence). The CDR3 loop is CAWGPSGNTIYF. Incomplete CDR3 DNA: TGTGCCTGGGGGCCCTCTGGAAACACA.

Comments on this clone: The read ends 3 residues before the CDR3 terminus; that terminus is restored from the germline J gene. The rearrangement joins TRBV10-2 to TRBJ2-7; 7 bases are a match to TRBD2. The V gene's germline CDR1 is WSHSY and CDR2 SAAADI. V was clipped by 1 base and J by 6 bases; unmatched bases: 6. This CDR3 is 14 amino acids long. The CDR3 bases that were read are TGCGCCAGCAGTGAGTTAGGTAGCGGGTCCGAG. Its protein product is CASSELGSGSE. The CDR3 reads in full as CASSELGSGSEQYF.

This clone was detected a few times. The read finishes 3 residues shy of the CDR3 end, and the germline J gene is used to complete it. This chain uses TRBV7-9 with TRBJ1-2; D remains ambiguous. The germline V gene has CDR1 SEHNR and CDR2 FQNEAQ (reference sequence). The CDR3 runs to 14 residues. CDR3 in amino acids: CASSLRVGDYDYTF. The sequenced CDR3 bases are TGTGCCAGCAGCCTGAGGGTTGGCGACTACGAC.

This clone was recorded many times. The missing CDR3 end, 3 residues past where the read stops, is filled in from the germline J gene. The chain links TRBV12-3 or TRBV12-4 to TRBJ2-3; TRBD2 aligns across 7 bases. This CDR3 comprises 14 residues. V shed 3 bases and J 2 bases; nucleotides not matched to a gene: 2. The CDR3 here is CASSFSGTTDTQYF. The CDR3 DNA, read in part, is TGTGCCAGCAGTTTCAGCGGGACCACAGATACG.

Ten or more counts support this clone. The read stops 3 residues short of the end of the CDR3; the missing end is completed from the germline J gene. V usage is TRBV20-1 and J usage is TRBJ1-4, with 10 bases identical to TRBD1. The germline CDR1 and CDR2 sequences are DFQATT and SNEGSKA (reference sequence). The CDR3 contains 15 residues. J gave up 7 bases and V 0 bases, and 5 bases lay outside the gene matches. CDR3 region: CSARDLRTGGEKLFF. Incomplete CDR3 DNA: TGCAGTGCTAGAGATCTCAGGACAGGGGGTGAAAAA.

At least ten counts were recorded for this clone. The read gets to within 3 residues of the CDR3 end, and the germline J gene fills in the rest. The chain combines TRBV7-9 with TRBJ1-5; D remains unclear. Germline loops: CDR1 SEHNR, CDR2 FQNEAQ (reference sequence). V was shortened by 6 bases and J by 4 bases, with 7 bases between the two germline ends. This CDR3 is 12 amino acids long. The CDR3 is CASSRGNQPQHF. The sequenced part of the CDR3 DNA is TGTGCCAGCAGTCGGGGTAATCAGCCC.

This clone was observed many times. The DNA ends 3 residues before the CDR3 does, and the rest of the CDR3 is filled in from the germline J gene. The rearrangement joins TRBV23-1 to TRBJ2-3, with 15 bases that match TRBD2. TRBV23-1 is classed as an ORF, of uncertain function. The CDR3 has 19 residues. Trimming took 4 bases from V and 6 from J; bases not matched to a gene: 14. The CDR3 reads CASSRNPGTSGRPGDTQYF. The CDR3 bases that were read are TGCGCCAGCAGTCGTAACCCCGGGACTAGCGGGAGGCCAGGGGATACG.

At least ten counts were recorded for this clone. The CDR3 region is CASSEQYSFTSYEQYF. CDR3 DNA (partial): TGTGCCAGCAGTGAACAGTACAGCTTTACTTCCTACGAG. The chain joins TRBV2 to TRBJ2-7, with D unclear. The observed sequence ends 3 residues before the CDR3 terminus, with the missing tail filled in from the germline J gene. The V and J ends lost 2 bases and 1 base respectively, with 15 bases between them. CDR3 length equals 16 residues. Germline lookup yields CDR1 SNHLY and CDR2 FYNNEI. Full variable domain (rest looked up from reference TRBV2 and TRBJ2-7): EPEVTQTPSHQVTQMGQEVILRCVPISNHLYFYWYRQILGQKVEFLVSFYNNEISEKSEIFDDQFSVERPDGSNFTLKIRSTKLEDSAMYFCASSEQYSFTSYEQYFGPGTRLTVT.

This clone showed up just a few times. The read is 3 residues too short to cover the CDR3 end, so that end is filled in from the germline J gene. J is TRBJ1-5 and V is TRBV19; D gene uncertain. Germline V lookup: CDR1 LNHDA, CDR2 SQIVND (reference sequence). CDR3 length equals 15 residues. V dropped 7 bases and J dropped 2 bases, with 15 bases sitting between them. The CDR3 spells CASMRAGYGNQPQHF. The part of the CDR3 DNA that was read is TGTGCCAGTATGAGGGCGGGGTATGGCAATCAGCCC.

Concerning this clone itself: Read data end 3 residues before the CDR3 end; the end is taken from the germline J gene. This rearrangement joins TRBV7-9 to TRBJ2-4, with a weak D call TRBD2 (5 bases). Germline loops: CDR1 SEHNR, CDR2 FQNEAQ (reference sequence). CDR3 length: 15 amino acids. CDR3 residues: CASSLEGLLGDGQYF. CDR3 DNA (partial): TGTGCCAGCAGCTTAGAAGGACTTCTAGGAGATGGT. Drawing the rest from reference TRBV7-9 and TRBJ2-4, the complete variable domain is DTGVSQNPRHKITKRGQNVTFRCDPISEHNRLYWYRQTLGQGPEFLTYFQNEAQLEKSRLLSDRFSAERPKGSFSTLEIQRTEQGDSAMYLCASSLEGLLGDGQYFGAGTRLSVL.

At least ten counts were recorded for this clone. The sequenced fragment ends 3 residues before the CDR3 boundary, so the rest is inferred from the germline J gene. This chain joins TRBV18 and TRBJ2-2; TRBD2 is a possible D gene (5 bases). The CDR3 has 15 residues. V was trimmed by 6 bases and J by 8 bases, leaving 19 bases between them. In germline, CDR1 is KGHSH, CDR2 LQKENI. Partial CDR3 DNA: TGTGCCAGCTCTGAAGGACTCCAGTCTCTGGGGGAG. Protein: CASSEGLQSLGE. The whole CDR3 reads CASSEGLQSLGELFF.

The sample holds many counts of this clone. From the germline J gene comes the end of the CDR3, since the read stops 3 residues before it. The chain uses TRBV20-1 and TRBJ2-5; 10 bases are shared with TRBD2. The CDR3 length is 16 residues. Germline V gene lookup returns CDR1 DFQATT and CDR2 SNEGSKA (reference sequence). The junction had 10 bases not matched to a gene; V was cut back by 3 bases and J by 3 bases. CDR3 DNA (partial): TGCAGTGCTAGGACTCCTAGCGGGAGCGTGAAAGAGACC. It translates to CSARTPSGSVKET. The entire CDR3 is CSARTPSGSVKETQYF.

This clone occurred many times. The DNA ends 3 residues before the CDR3 does, and the rest of the CDR3 is filled in from the germline J gene. This chain uses TRBV28 with TRBJ1-6; maybe TRBD1 (6 bases). The CDR3 contains 14 residues. V was pared by 0 bases and J by 10 bases, with 10 bases between. CDR1 and CDR2 from the germline V gene are MDHEN and SYDVKM. The part of the CDR3 DNA that was read is TGTGCCAGCAGTTTATGGGGGGCTAAGTCACCC. Translating gives CASSLWGAKSP. The full CDR3 reads CASSLWGAKSPLHF. Variable domain in full (rest from reference TRBV28 and TRBJ1-6): DVKVTQSSRYLVKRTGEKVFLECVQDMDHENMFWYRQDPGLGLRLIYFSYDVKMKEKGDIPEGYSVSREKKERFSLILESASTNQTSMYLCASSLWGAKSPLHFGNGTRLTVT.

This clone was observed a handful of times. Since a much larger clone is just one base distant, this may be a read error. The read ends 3 residues before the CDR3 terminus; that terminus is restored from the germline J gene. The chain is built from TRBV18 and TRBJ1-6; 9 bases are shared with TRBD1. The germline CDR1 and CDR2 sequences are KGHSH and LQKENI. The CDR3 consists of 16 residues. CDR3 residues: CASSPQGQGDKSPLHF. CDR3 DNA (partial): TGTGCCAGCTCACCCCAGGGACAGGGAGATAAGTCACCC.

This clone was recorded at least ten times. The read finishes 3 residues shy of the CDR3 end, and the germline J gene is used to complete it. This chain connects TRBV11-3 to TRBJ2-7; the D gene is possibly TRBD1 (6 bases). V lost 5 bases and J 5 bases, leaving 19 bases between the germline ends. The length of the CDR3 is 15 residues. CDR1 is SGHNT, CDR2 YENEEA, per germline. The part of the CDR3 DNA that was read is TGTGCCAGCAGCGCTATTTCGACAGGCCGCGACGAG. Protein product: CASSAISTGRDE. The CDR3 in full is CASSAISTGRDEQYF.

The table lists this clone with many counts. The CDR3 goes on 3 residues after the read ends, and that part is filled in from the germline J gene. V and J are TRBV20-1 and TRBJ2-4; possibly TRBD1 or TRBD2 for D (6 bases each). V was shortened by 6 bases and J by 1 base, with 13 bases between the two germline ends. Germline V gives CDR1 DFQATT, CDR2 SNEGSKA (reference sequence). The CDR3 covers 14 residues. The CDR3 is CSAGGGLAKNIQYF. The CDR3 DNA, read in part, is TGCAGTGCCGGAGGGGGTTTGGCCAAAAACATT.

This clone was seen more than once but under ten times. Coverage ceases 3 residues before the CDR3 finishes, and the germline J gene fills in the end. V and J are TRBV18 and TRBJ2-3, with D maybe TRBD2 (5 bases). The V gene's germline CDR1 is KGHSH and CDR2 LQKENI. This CDR3 spans 12 amino acids. CDR3 amino acids: CASSLAKETQYF. The sequenced part of the CDR3 DNA is TGTGCCAGCTCACTAGCGAAGGAGACG.

This clone was seen ten or more times. The CDR3 end falls 3 residues outside the read, so it is completed with the germline J gene. The chain uses TRBV11-2 and TRBJ1-1; a possible D gene is TRBD1 (6 bases). This CDR3 contains 12 residues. The V gene's germline CDR1 is SGHAT and CDR2 FQNNGV. The chain's CDR3 is CASSLAQGKAFF. The sequenced part of the CDR3 DNA is TGTGCCAGCAGCTTAGCACAGGGAAAA.

This clone was seen ten or more times. The CDR3 end lies 3 residues beyond the end of the read and is filled in from the germline J gene. The chain links TRBV28 to TRBJ2-7, with TRBD1 identical over 9 bases. The CDR3 is made up of 17 amino acids. CDR1 MDHEN and CDR2 SYDVKM come from the germline V gene. Germline trimming cut 5 bases from V and 0 bases from J; bases unmatched to any gene: 11. CDR3 protein: CASSTYPRDRASYEQYF. The covered CDR3 bases are TGTGCCAGCAGTACGTACCCTCGGGACAGGGCCTCCTACGAG.

As for this clone: The DNA ends 3 residues before the CDR3 does, and the rest of the CDR3 is filled in from the germline J gene. The V gene is TRBV7-8, the J gene TRBJ2-2; maybe TRBD1 (6 bases). This CDR3 spans 15 amino acids. Germline V gives CDR1 SGHVS, CDR2 FQNEAQ. The covered CDR3 bases are TGTGCCAGCAGCTTACAGGGGCTAACTAATGAAAAG. Protein: CASSLQGLTNEK. The full CDR3 protein is CASSLQGLTNEKLFF.

Ten or more counts support this clone. The read comes to an end 3 residues before the CDR3 does, leaving the germline J gene to fill in the end. The chain links TRBV20-1 to TRBJ2-5, with D tentatively TRBD2 (6 bases). V gave up 0 bases and J gave up 5 bases, with 25 bases separating them. Germline values: CDR1 DFQATT, CDR2 SNEGSKA (reference sequence). The CDR3 has 18 amino acids. CDR3 protein: CSARDNPIRLAEGETQYF. The DNA read from the CDR3 is TGCAGTGCTAGAGATAACCCAATTCGTTTAGCGGAGGGGGAGACC.

This clone was counted at least ten times. The DNA ends 3 residues before the CDR3 does, and the rest of the CDR3 is filled in from the germline J gene. V is TRBV19 and J is TRBJ1-5; TRBD1 matches at 9 bases. The CDR3 has 15 residues. The trim removed 8 bases at V and 5 bases at J, leaving 10 bases unmatched. Per the germline V gene, CDR1 is LNHDA and CDR2 is SQIVND (reference sequence). CDR3 protein: CASLGPGQGDQPQHF. The sequenced part of the CDR3 DNA is TGTGCCAGTCTAGGGCCGGGACAGGGCGATCAGCCC.

This clone showed up many times. The read ends 3 residues shy of where the CDR3 ends; the end is completed using the germline J gene. V is TRBV5-1 and J is TRBJ2-1; D is uncertain. Germline-derived CDR1 and CDR2 are SGHRS and YFSETQ. CDR3 length equals 12 residues. Between the trimmed V and J ends, which lost 0 bases and 6 bases, there was a span of 4 bases. The sequenced part of the CDR3 DNA is TGCGCCAGCAGCTTGGAGGTCAATGAG. Translated: CASSLEVNE. The complete CDR3 reads CASSLEVNEQFF.

This clone has at least ten counts. Coverage ceases 3 residues before the CDR3 finishes, and the germline J gene fills in the end. The chain is built from TRBV6-1 and TRBJ2-3, with 7 nucleotides matching TRBD2. The trim removed 3 bases at V and 2 bases at J, leaving 5 bases unmatched. The CDR3 consists of 15 residues. Germline loops: CDR1 MNHNS, CDR2 SASEGT. The sequenced part of the CDR3 DNA is TGTGCCAGCAGTGAGCAAGCGGGATTCACAGATACG. This codes for CASSEQAGFTDT. The whole CDR3 protein is CASSEQAGFTDTQYF.

This clone was counted at least ten times. The read terminates 3 residues before the CDR3 end, so the remaining end is supplied by the germline J gene. The chain has TRBV2 and TRBJ2-2; 9 nucleotides match TRBD2. CDR1 is SNHLY, CDR2 FYNNEI, per germline. This CDR3 has 14 amino acids. J gave up 7 bases and V 6 bases, and 6 bases lay outside the gene matches. CDR3 DNA (partial): TGTGCCAGCAGGGCTTCGACTAGCGGCGGGGAG. This translates into CASRASTSGGE. The whole CDR3 protein reads CASRASTSGGELFF.

This clone was seen ten or more times. The CDR3 is cut off 3 residues early in the read; its end comes from the germline J gene. This chain joins TRBV14 and TRBJ1-2; 8 bases fit TRBD1. With V trimmed by 0 bases and J by 7 bases, 7 bases remained unmatched. The CDR3 length is 15 residues. Germline CDR1 is SGHDN and CDR2 is FVKESK. The covered CDR3 bases are TGTGCCAGCAGCCAAGATGGTTGGACAGGGCGTGGC. It encodes CASSQDGWTGRG. The CDR3 as a whole reads CASSQDGWTGRGYTF.

In this sample, this clone turned up many times. The read stops 3 residues short of the end of the CDR3; the missing end is completed from the germline J gene. V usage is TRBV5-6 and J usage is TRBJ2-1, with 11 bases matching TRBD2. Germline V lookup: CDR1 SGHDT, CDR2 YYEEEE. V was clipped by 4 bases and J by 4 bases; unmatched bases: 4. The CDR3 length is 15 residues. CDR3 amino acids: CASSEGLAAYNEQFF. Incomplete CDR3 DNA: TGTGCCAGCAGCGAGGGACTAGCGGCTTACAATGAG.